The TCR beta chain under discussion was sequenced for a study of PD-L1 blockade in urothelial cancer. Study-wide background: After treatment start, blood was analyzed at 3 weeks (second dose) and at 6 weeks.

The templates were synthetic TCR analogs, and they were spiked into each PCR. The repertoire was sequenced with immunoSEQ multiplex PCR; TCRdb's copy has only in-frame clones and lacks some. Of more than 80,000 clones detected, about 80% appear once; the ten largest clones hold 9% to 9.5%. Enrolled patients showed locally advanced or metastatic urothelial carcinoma. The number of samples from each patient was between 1 and 8, taken pretreatment and on-treatment. This specimen was PBMCs, taken around atezolizumab (anti-PD-L1) treatment. The TCR comes from a man aged 65 to 79 with urothelial cancer.

CDR3 loop: CASSLGGFPDTQYF. The CDR3 bases are TGTGCCAGCAGCTTAGGAGGATTCCCAGATACGCAGTATTTT. The V call is TRBV7-3, the J call TRBJ2-3, with TRBD2 as a possible D gene (5 bases). Trimming left V 2 bases short and J 4 bases short, with 10 bases between. The V gene's germline CDR1 is SGHTA and CDR2 FQGTGA. This CDR3 region has 14 residues.